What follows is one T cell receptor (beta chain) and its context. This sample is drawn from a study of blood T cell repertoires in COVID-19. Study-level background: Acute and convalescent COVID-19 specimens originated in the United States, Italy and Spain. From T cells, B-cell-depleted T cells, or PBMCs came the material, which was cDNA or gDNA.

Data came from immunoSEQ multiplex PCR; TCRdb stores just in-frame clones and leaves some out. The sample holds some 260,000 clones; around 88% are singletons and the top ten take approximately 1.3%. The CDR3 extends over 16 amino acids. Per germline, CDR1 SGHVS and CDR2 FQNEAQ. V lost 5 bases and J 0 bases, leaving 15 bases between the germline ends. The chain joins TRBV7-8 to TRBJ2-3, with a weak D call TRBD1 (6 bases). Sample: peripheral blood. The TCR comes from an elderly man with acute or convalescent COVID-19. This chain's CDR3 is CASSPQGRASTDTQYF. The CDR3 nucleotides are TGTGCCAGCAGCCCGCAGGGGAGAGCGAGCACAGATACGCAGTATTTT.